The TCR beta chain described here comes from a study of T cell changes during pregnancy in multiple sclerosis. V was pared by 6 bases and J by 1 base, with 6 bases between. The CDR3 extends over 12 amino acids. Looked up from germline, CDR1 is SQVTM and CDR2 is ANQGSEA. Profiling relied on immunoSEQ multiplex PCR, and the TCRdb table lists in-frame clones only, not all of them. Here the sample spans about 63,000 clones, 85% to 95% being singletons. Sequences were derived from CD8+ T cells from peripheral blood mononuclear cells, sampled in the second trimester of pregnancy. The chain couples TRBV29-1 to TRBJ2-2, with unresolved D. This TCR derives from a female donor with multiple sclerosis, enrolled in a pregnancy study. CDR3 coding DNA: TGCAGCGTGCGAGGGAACACCGGGGAGCTGTTTTTT. It encodes CSVRGNTGELFF.